This TCR beta chain is drawn from a study of cytotoxic CD8 clonotypes in ibrutinib-treated CLL. On the study more broadly: Response samples were taken after a median about twelve months of treatment, range 6 to 36. Findings of the study overall: With treatment, public clonotypes, which were uncommon, either contracted or remained stable. T-cell clonality at baseline went above that of age-matched healthy donors and rose and fell with circulating CD8+ T-cell counts.

CDR1 and CDR2 from the germline V gene are MDHEN and SYDVKM. V was cut by 3 bases and J by 1 base, with 12 bases left in between. This CDR3 has 15 residues. For this clone: Its specificity is not known.

As input for TCR beta libraries, around 2 micrograms of genomic DNA came from cryopreserved PBMCs. Data came from immunoSEQ multiplex PCR; TCRdb stores just in-frame clones and leaves some out. The table shows approximately 57,000 clones, with approximately 60% occurring only once. Sample: PBMCs, taken after 24 months of ibrutinib treatment. The rearrangement links TRBV28 to TRBJ1-2; D unclear. This receptor was taken from a human donor with chronic lymphocytic leukemia. In nucleotides, the CDR3 is TGTGCCAGCAGTTTGACCGGGAATTATAACTATGGCTACACCTTC. As protein: CASSLTGNYNYGYTF.